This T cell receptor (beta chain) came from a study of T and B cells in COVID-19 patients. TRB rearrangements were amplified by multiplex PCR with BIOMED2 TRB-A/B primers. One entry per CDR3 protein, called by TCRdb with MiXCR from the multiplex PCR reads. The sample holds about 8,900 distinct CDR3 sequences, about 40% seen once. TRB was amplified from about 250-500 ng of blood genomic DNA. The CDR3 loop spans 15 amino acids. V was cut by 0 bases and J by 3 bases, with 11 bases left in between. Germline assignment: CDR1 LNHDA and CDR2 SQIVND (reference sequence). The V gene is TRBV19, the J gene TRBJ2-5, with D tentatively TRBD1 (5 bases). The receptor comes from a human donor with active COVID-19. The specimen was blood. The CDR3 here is CASSIDAGPEETQYF. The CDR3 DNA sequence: TGTGCCAGTAGTATAGATGCAGGGCCCGAAGAGACCCAGTACTTC.